Given below is one T cell receptor beta chain in context. This sequence may be a read error, since a much larger clone differs from it by one base. These data come from a study of regulatory T cells in long-lasting Graves disease. Investigators prepared the TCR beta libraries by applying iRepertoire HTBI primers and Arm-PCR of CDR3 regions. Original analysis: From all samples, identification returned 14 TRBJ and around 62 TRBV segments. Via MiXCR, TCRdb re-called the multiplex PCR reads, giving one row per CDR3 protein. The V and J calls, along with clone size, are taken from TCRdb and not from the paper's own processing. The data hold hundreds of thousands of distinct CDR3 sequences, with over 15% observed a single time. Time point denoted: newly diagnosed GD, antithyroid drugs for less than 3 months. RNA extracted from PBMCs served as the sequencing template. The data also belong to a second study, concerning T cells in Graves' hyperthyroidism and ophthalmopathy. Turning to that study: Thyroid ultrasound and orbital computed tomography, with clinical symptoms and serum thyroxine and TRAb, informed diagnoses. A set of HTBI primers served as the primers for a first-round RT-PCR of the TCR CDR3.

This TCR came from a man in his forties with Graves disease. Sequencing was performed on peripheral blood mononuclear cells (PBMCs), taken at new diagnosis, from a patient treated with antithyroid drugs.

The CDR3 nucleotides are TGTGCCAGCAGTTCACTATCTACAGTTCAGTACTTC. It codes for CASSSLSTVQYF. V is TRBV28 and J is TRBJ2-4; D remains unclear. Between the trimmed V and J ends, which lost 4 bases and 11 bases, there was a span of 12 bases. This CDR3 spans 12 amino acids. The germline CDR1 and CDR2 sequences are MDHEN and SYDVKM.